The clone carrying this T cell receptor beta chain was recorded many times. This entry belongs to a study of T cells after posttransplantation cyclophosphamide. Data came from immunoSEQ multiplex PCR; TCRdb stores just in-frame clones and leaves some out. The table records about 39,000 clones without singletons, the ten largest covering 3.5% to 5.5%. Between the trimmed V and J ends, which lost 3 bases and 6 bases, there was a span of 12 bases. CDR1 and CDR2 from the germline V gene are GTSNPN and SVGIG (reference sequence). This CDR3 comprises 13 residues. The chain is built from TRBV30 and TRBJ2-1; unclear D gene. The specimen sequenced was PBMCs. The clonotype originates from a woman aged 45 to 65 in good health and a related stem cell transplant donor. The CDR3 coding sequence is TGTGCCTGGAGCCCGAACTCTATCAATGAGCAGTTCTTC. As protein: CAWSPNSINEQFF.